This T cell receptor (beta chain) was sequenced during a study of T cells after yellow fever vaccination. Study information: With SMART-Seq v4 Ultra Low Input, the fractions containing low cell numbers were prepared.

General observations from the study: The secondary T-cell response peaked on day 5, not day 15, but was weaker. Once the booster was given, most primary-vaccination clones reappeared, at more than 95% for CD4 and more than 85% for CD8.

The CDR3 sequence is 15 residues long. J gave up 2 bases and V 3 bases, and 5 bases lay outside the gene matches. The germline V gene has CDR1 ENHRY and CDR2 SYGVKD. Conversion of TCR transcripts into cDNA relied on 5'RACE template switching, which added a universal primer site and UMIs. Via MiXCR, TCRdb re-called the 5' RACE reads, giving one row per CDR3 protein. The data contain 55,000 to 70,000 distinct CDR3 sequences, less than 8.5% of them seen just once; the ten biggest clones take up 37%. This clonotype came up many times. What it recognizes is unknown. The specimen was CD8+ T cells sorted from PBMCs, collected roughly 46 days after the first yellow fever vaccination. The chain links TRBV10-3 to TRBJ1-2; TRBD1 matches at 8 bases. The TCR was taken from a man aged 18 to 30 who received the YFV17D yellow fever vaccine. CDR3 in amino acids: CAISDRQGQNYGYTF. DNA for the CDR3: TGTGCCATCAGTGACCGACAGGGGCAGAACTATGGCTACACCTTC.